Presented here are 6 T cell receptor beta chains from one specimen sequenced in a study of T cell repertoires in cytomegalovirus infection. Antigens of these TCRs are unknown. Via MiXCR, TCRdb re-called the reads, giving one row per CDR3 protein. The sample holds 700,000 to 850,000 distinct CDR3 sequences; approximately 32% are singletons and the top ten take over 10%. The sample was cultured CD8+ T cells from PBMCs, taken from culture after CMV antigen stimulation. Receptors were obtained from a human donor in good health (CMV status not recorded). Some clones in this sample may be carry-over from other donors' samples.

With respect to this clonotype: A read error may explain this, as a much larger clone is one base away. The rearrangement joins TRBV27 to TRBJ1-4; possible D gene TRBD1, 6 bases. Germline V gene sequence: CDR1 MNHEY, CDR2 SMNVEV (reference sequence). The CDR3 has 16 residues. Trimming shortened V by 6 bases and J by 0 bases, and 14 bases separated the two germline ends. CDR3 DNA: TGTGCCAGCAGCTCCGAACAGGGCGCAACTAATGAAAAACTGTTTTTT. As protein: CASSSEQGATNEKLFF.

Many counts were recorded for this clonotype. The J gene is TRBJ1-5, the V gene TRBV7-4; TRBD1 matches 9 bases. CDR1 and CDR2 from the germline V gene are SGHVT and SQSDAQ. The CDR3 runs to 20 residues. J lost 0 bases, V lost 4 bases, and 16 bases had no gene match. CDR3 DNA sequence: TGTGCCAGCAGCTCAAAGGGTTATGGGACAGGGTTCTATAGCAATCAGCCCCAGCATTTT. Amino acids: CASSSKGYGTGFYSNQPQHF.

This chain links TRBV14 with TRBJ2-2; D is undetermined. Germline V gene lookup returns CDR1 SGHDN and CDR2 FVKESK. The CDR3 extends over 19 amino acids. Deletions cut 1 base from V and 2 bases from J, with 20 bases between. The CDR3 here is CASSQVWFDGGTNTGELFF. In nucleotides, the CDR3 is TGTGCCAGCAGCCAAGTATGGTTCGATGGCGGTACCAACACCGGGGAGCTGTTTTTT.

This clonotype was recorded many times. V and J are TRBV7-6 and TRBJ2-1; no clear D gene. Germline loops: CDR1 SGHVS, CDR2 FNYEAQ. The CDR3 is 15 residues long. Between the trimmed V and J ends, which lost 5 bases and 0 bases, there was a span of 11 bases. CDR3 residues: CASSRFKSSYNEQFF. The CDR3 nucleotides read TGTGCCAGCAGCCGCTTTAAAAGCTCCTACAATGAGCAGTTCTTC.

As to this clonotype: A much larger clone differs from this one at a single base, so this may be a read error. The chain recombines TRBV27 with TRBJ1-1; unclear D gene. This CDR3 region has 14 residues. Deletions cut 2 bases from V and 3 bases from J, with 10 bases between. CDR1 and CDR2 from the germline V gene are MNHEY and SMNVEV (reference sequence). CDR3: CASSLAVGHTEAFF. The DNA for the CDR3 is TGTGCCAGCAGTTTAGCCGTGGGTCACACTGAAGCTTTCTTT.

This clonotype was seen more than once but under ten times. V is TRBV27 and J is TRBJ1-1; D is ambiguous. Trimming shortened V by 7 bases and J by 1 base, and 7 bases separated the two germline ends. This CDR3 has 12 amino acids. The germline CDR1 and CDR2 sequences are MNHEY and SMNVEV (reference sequence). As DNA, the CDR3 is TGTGCCAGCAAGCATGCGAACACTGAAGCTTTCTTT. Translation: CASKHANTEAFF.